One and the same sample provided the 12 T cell receptor beta chains below, sequenced in a study of cytomegalovirus exposure and HLA in healthy donors. TCRdb's copy holds only in-frame clones and misses some; the assay was immunoSEQ multiplex PCR. The table includes some 200,000 clones, roughly 82% detected once. Material for sequencing was PBMCs. The receptors shown here come from a woman aged 25 to 39 in good health and CMV-seropositive.

The CDR3 sequence is CASSQDLYFTGELFF. CDR3 DNA: TGTGCCAGCAGCCAAGACTTGTACTTTACCGGGGAGCTGTTTTTT. The rearrangement links TRBV4-2 to TRBJ2-2, with D unclear. The germline V gene encodes CDR1 LGHNA and CDR2 YNFKEQ. CDR3 length: 15 amino acids. V gave up 0 bases and J gave up 5 bases, with 10 bases separating them.

V is TRBV9 and J is TRBJ1-2; D call uncertain. Germline V gene lookup returns CDR1 SGDLS and CDR2 YYNGEE. This CDR3 has 13 amino acids. V lost 0 bases to trimming and J lost 4 bases, with 7 bases between them. The CDR3 spells CASSVGESYGYTF. Here the CDR3 DNA reads TGTGCCAGCAGCGTAGGTGAGAGCTATGGCTACACCTTC.

The J gene is TRBJ2-1, the V gene TRBV29-1; possibly TRBD2 for D (6 bases). V was shortened by 5 bases and J by 2 bases, with 19 bases between the two germline ends. Germline CDR1 SQVTM, CDR2 ANQGSEA. The CDR3 sequence is 16 residues long. CDR3 region: CSVIWVVAGPYNEQFF. CDR3 nucleotide sequence: TGCAGCGTTATATGGGTAGTGGCGGGGCCCTACAATGAGCAGTTCTTC.

The CDR3 here is CASREGQNTGELFF. DNA of the CDR3: TGTGCCAGCAGAGAGGGACAGAACACCGGGGAGCTGTTTTTT. The rearrangement uses TRBV28 and TRBJ2-2; TRBD1 is a possible D gene (6 bases). Germline values: CDR1 MDHEN, CDR2 SYDVKM. The germline V and J ends were trimmed by 6 bases and 1 base, with 9 bases remaining between them. The CDR3 covers 14 residues.

V and J are TRBV18 and TRBJ2-7; TRBD1 aligns across 8 bases. With 6 bases clipped from V and 1 base from J, the junction kept 2 bases outside the gene matches. Germline V CDR1 and CDR2: KGHSH, LQKENI. This CDR3 has 13 residues. CDR3 coding DNA: TGTGCCAGCTCGACAGGGGATTCCTACGAGCAGTACTTC. It codes for CASSTGDSYEQYF.

The chain links TRBV6-5 to TRBJ2-5; 7 nucleotides match TRBD2. CDR1 MNHEY and CDR2 SVGAGI come from the germline V gene. V dropped 7 bases and J dropped 5; count of bases not matched to a gene: 13. The CDR3 runs 15 residues. The CDR3 loop is CASISTREGRETQYF. As DNA, the CDR3 is TGTGCCAGCATCAGCACGAGGGAGGGCCGGGAGACCCAGTACTTC.

V is TRBV2 and J is TRBJ2-1, with D perhaps matching TRBD1 (6 bases). CDR3 size: 13 residues. Germline lookup yields CDR1 SNHLY and CDR2 FYNNEI. The ends were cut back, 4 bases at V and 2 bases at J, with 6 bases in the middle. CDR3 amino acids: CASSGTAYNEQFF. Written as DNA, the CDR3 is TGTGCCAGCAGTGGGACAGCCTACAATGAGCAGTTCTTC.

The chain joins TRBV11-2 to TRBJ1-4; 7 bases align to TRBD1. The ends lost 5 bases at V and 5 bases at J; junction bases unmatched: 5. The germline V gene encodes CDR1 SGHAT and CDR2 FQNNGV. CDR3 length: 14 amino acids. Here the CDR3 reads CASSQETGNEKLFF. The CDR3 DNA is TGTGCCAGCAGCCAAGAGACAGGGAATGAAAAACTGTTTTTT.

The rearrangement uses TRBV7-3 and TRBJ1-1; D may be TRBD1 (6 bases). Trimming cost V 2 bases and J 3 bases, with 13 bases left between them. Germline V CDR1 and CDR2: SGHTA, FQGTGA. CDR3 length equals 15 residues. The CDR3 loop is CASSLGTGYDTEAFF. In DNA form, the CDR3 reads TGTGCCAGCAGCTTAGGAACAGGGTACGACACTGAAGCTTTCTTT.

This sequence joins TRBV5-1 and TRBJ1-1; possible D gene TRBD1, 5 bases. The CDR3 spans 13 residues. The germline gives CDR1 SGHRS, CDR2 YFSETQ. V was shortened by 4 bases and J by 0 bases, with 7 bases between the two germline ends. The CDR3 loop is CASSPGMNTEAFF. The CDR3, as DNA: TGCGCCAGCAGCCCAGGGATGAACACTGAAGCTTTCTTT.

The chain uses TRBV11-2 and TRBJ1-2; unclear D gene. Germline V gene data show CDR1 as SGHAT and CDR2 as FQNNGV. Trimming pared 5 bases from V and 0 bases from J, leaving 4 bases between. The CDR3 has 12 amino acids. The CDR3 reads CASSRSNYGYTF. The CDR3, as DNA: TGTGCCAGCAGCCGGTCTAACTATGGCTACACCTTC.

The chain carries TRBV6-5 and TRBJ1-5, with 8 nucleotides matching TRBD1. CDR1 and CDR2 (germline): MNHEY, SVGAGI. The length of the CDR3 is 12 residues. The V segment lost 7 bases and the J segment 5 bases; nucleotides outside the gene matches: 1. The CDR3 region is CASTTGDQPQHF. CDR3 DNA sequence: TGTGCCAGCACGACAGGGGATCAGCCCCAGCATTTT.